The source of this T cell receptor beta chain is a study of identical twins. From germline, CDR1 is SGDLS and CDR2 YYNGEE. V lost 3 bases, J lost 3 bases, and 11 bases stayed unmatched. The CDR3 has 16 amino acids. Notes on this clonotype: The antigen remains unidentified.

A universal primer site arose from template switching, and cDNA bore unique molecular identifiers. TCRdb re-analysed the 5' RACE reads in MiXCR, keeping a single row per CDR3 protein. The sample lists about 530,000 distinct CDR3 sequences, 20% to 25% occurring once. Regarding the study as a whole: Sequences that were beta out-of-frame showed weaker excess twin sharing. Fewer insertions marked abundant cord blood beta clonotypes; young adult naive trended weakly, memory not at all.

These data also featured in a second study, about yellow fever vaccine responses in identical twins.

Sequenced sample: CD4+ T cells sorted from blood. The V gene is TRBV9, the J gene TRBJ2-7; TRBD2 matches 8 bases. The TCR sequence derives from a young woman in good health. The CDR3 DNA follows: TGTGCCAGCAGCGGGGGGGGCGGGAGGTCAATCTACGAGCAGTACTTC. The encoded protein is CASSGGGGRSIYEQYF.